The sequence of this T cell receptor (beta chain) was determined in a study of cytomegalovirus exposure and HLA in healthy donors. The overall study: Inside one of the first data releases sat about 91 million unique TCRs taken from HLA-typed donors. Notes on the study in general: In an earlier analysis, about 87% or about 30%: the productive usage of most TCR beta V segments.

The PCR was carried out with 60 Vbeta primers and 13 Jbeta primers. Data came from immunoSEQ multiplex PCR; TCRdb stores just in-frame clones and leaves some out. Of 100,000 to 150,000 clones listed, about 74% were seen once; the top ten hold around 4%. Points on this clone: Antigen unknown.

CDR3 length equals 15 residues. CDR1 is SGHTA and CDR2 is FQGNSA in the germline V gene. After removal of 6 bases from V and 1 base from J, the junction contained 4 bases not matched to a gene. J is TRBJ2-2 and V is TRBV7-2, with 8 bases aligning to TRBD2. The sample consisted of PBMCs. This TCR was sampled from a woman in her forties or fifties in good health and CMV-seropositive. The CDR3 protein is CASRWGLENTGELFF. Here the CDR3 DNA reads TGTGCCAGCAGATGGGGACTAGAGAACACCGGGGAGCTGTTTTTT. The full variable domain, its missing parts supplied by reference TRBV7-2 and TRBJ2-2, is GAGVSQSPSNKVTEKGKDVELRCDPISGHTALYWYRQSLGQGLEFLIYFQGNSAPDKSGLPSDRFSAERTGGSVSTLTIQRTQQEDSAVYLCASRWGLENTGELFFGEGSRLTVL.